This T cell receptor (beta chain) derives from a study of cytomegalovirus exposure and HLA in healthy donors. PCR used 60 Vbeta primers and 13 Jbeta primers. Sequenced by immunoSEQ multiplex PCR; TCRdb stores in-frame clones only, minus some. The data hold 150,000 to 200,000 clones, with around 85% observed a single time. This clone was seen just once. Sequenced material: PBMCs. This clonotype was obtained from a man between 18 and 35 years old in good health and CMV-seropositive.

The CDR3 loop reads CASSLTSGGAYNEQFF. The CDR3 DNA is TGTGCCAGCAGCTTAACTAGCGGGGGCGCCTACAATGAGCAGTTCTTC. The chain carries TRBV11-3 and TRBJ2-1; 11 nucleotides match TRBD2. The V gene's germline CDR1 is SGHNT and CDR2 YENEEA. The V and J ends lost 2 bases and 2 bases, in that order; junction bases with no gene match: 2. The CDR3 contains 16 residues. The whole variable domain, remainder taken from reference TRBV11-3 and TRBJ2-1, is EAGVVQSPRYKIIEKKQPVAFWCNPISGHNTLYWYLQNLGQGPELLIRYENEEAVDDSQLPKDRFSAERLKGVDSTLKIQPAELGDSAVYLCASSLTSGGAYNEQFFGPGTRLTVL.